These T cell receptor beta chains were read from a single sample in a study of T cell repertoires in cytomegalovirus infection. TCRdb used MiXCR to reprocess the reads, holding one entry per CDR3 protein. The sample lists around 770,000 distinct CDR3 sequences; 25% to 30% were seen once. No antigen has been assigned to these receptors. The starting material was cultured CD8+ T cells from PBMCs, obtained from culture after CMV antigen stimulation. These receptors were taken from a human donor in good health (CMV status not recorded). Some clones in this sample may be carry-over from other donors' samples. CDR3s include the opening cysteine and the closing phenylalanine or tryptophan. D genes are given only for firm matches. Size values are once, few and many counts, or a class for expanded clones, and some rows have none.

v_gene: TRBV7-2; d_gene: NA; abundance: many; j_gene: TRBJ1-1; CDR3aa: CASSADTLIEYTEAFF; CDR3nt: TGTGCCAGCAGCGCGGACACCCTCATCGAGTACACTGAAGCTTTCTTT
v_gene: TRBV7-6; d_gene: NA; abundance: many; j_gene: TRBJ2-5; CDR3aa: CASSLVGGYETQYF; CDR3nt: TGTGCCAGCAGCTTAGTCGGGGGCTATGAGACCCAGTACTTC
v_gene: TRBV6-5; d_gene: NA; abundance: NA; j_gene: TRBJ2-4; CDR3aa: CASSYSGGSKNIQYF; CDR3nt: TGTGCCAGCAGTTACTCAGGGGGTAGCAAAAACATTCAGTACTTC
v_gene: TRBV7-2; d_gene: TRBD1; abundance: many; j_gene: TRBJ1-2; CDR3aa: CASSPGGQGSYGYTF; CDR3nt: TGTGCCAGCAGCCCAGGTGGACAGGGGAGCTATGGCTACACCTTC
v_gene: TRBV28; d_gene: NA; abundance: few; j_gene: TRBJ1-1; CDR3aa: CASIFSPSRLNTEAFF; CDR3nt: TGTGCCAGCATATTCTCCCCCTCAAGGTTGAACACTGAAGCTTTCTTT
v_gene: TRBV7-9; d_gene: NA; abundance: many; j_gene: TRBJ1-2; CDR3aa: CASSPKEGGYTF; CDR3nt: TGTGCCAGCAGCCCAAAAGAAGGTGGCTACACCTTC
v_gene: TRBV6-1; d_gene: NA; abundance: few; j_gene: TRBJ1-5; CDR3aa: CASSETATNQPQHF; CDR3nt: TGTGCCAGCAGTGAGACAGCGACAAATCAGCCCCAGCATTTT
v_gene: TRBV6-4; d_gene: TRBD1; abundance: NA; j_gene: TRBJ1-1; CDR3aa: CASSRDRGYTEAFF; CDR3nt: TGTGCCAGCAGTCGGGACAGGGGATACACTGAAGCTTTCTTT
v_gene: TRBV14; d_gene: TRBD1; abundance: NA; j_gene: TRBJ2-1; CDR3aa: CASSQEYTGEYEQFF; CDR3nt: TGTGCCAGCAGCCAAGAGTACACAGGGGAGTATGAGCAGTTCTTC
v_gene: TRBV28; d_gene: NA; abundance: few; j_gene: TRBJ2-5; CDR3aa: CASSLRGAETQYF; CDR3nt: TGTGCCAGCAGTTTGAGGGGGGCAGAGACCCAGTACTTC
v_gene: TRBV20-1; d_gene: TRBD1; abundance: NA; j_gene: TRBJ2-4; CDR3aa: CSARVPGTGPRRSYIQYF; CDR3nt: TGCAGTGCTAGAGTTCCCGGGACAGGGCCCAGAAGAAGTTACATTCAGTACTTC
v_gene: TRBV27; d_gene: TRBD1; abundance: NA; j_gene: TRBJ2-1; CDR3aa: CASSRTHGQGSEQFF; CDR3nt: TGTGCCAGCAGTCGGACTCACGGACAGGGTTCGGAGCAGTTCTTC
v_gene: TRBV6-6; d_gene: NA; abundance: few; j_gene: TRBJ1-1; CDR3aa: CASSYSVLMNTEAFF; CDR3nt: TGTGCCAGCAGTTACTCCGTGCTGATGAACACTGAAGCTTTCTTT
v_gene: TRBV12-3/TRBV12-4; d_gene: TRBD1; abundance: NA; j_gene: TRBJ2-7; CDR3aa: CASSAGTGEKYEQYF; CDR3nt: TGTGCCAGCAGTGCCGGGACAGGGGAAAAATACGAGCAGTACTTC
v_gene: TRBV27; d_gene: TRBD1; abundance: NA; j_gene: TRBJ1-2; CDR3aa: CASKDRSNYGYTF; CDR3nt: TGTGCCAGCAAGGACAGGTCTAACTATGGCTACACCTTC
v_gene: TRBV29-1; d_gene: NA; abundance: few; j_gene: TRBJ1-1; CDR3aa: CSVEQSNTEAFF; CDR3nt: TGCAGCGTTGAACAGTCGAACACTGAAGCTTTCTTT
v_gene: TRBV19; d_gene: TRBD2; abundance: NA; j_gene: TRBJ2-7; CDR3aa: CASSQGTSGVYEQYF; CDR3nt: TGTGCCAGTAGTCAGGGGACTAGCGGGGTCTACGAGCAGTACTTC
v_gene: TRBV6-5; d_gene: TRBD2; abundance: many; j_gene: TRBJ2-7; CDR3aa: CASSSGLAGGLEQYF; CDR3nt: TGTGCCAGCAGTTCCGGGCTAGCGGGGGGGCTGGAGCAGTACTTC
v_gene: TRBV7-9; d_gene: TRBD2; abundance: many; j_gene: TRBJ2-7; CDR3aa: CASSLSPVRLAGGDYEQYF; CDR3nt: TGTGCCAGCAGCTTATCGCCAGTTCGCCTCGCGGGGGGGGACTACGAGCAGTACTTC
v_gene: TRBV5-1; d_gene: NA; abundance: many; j_gene: TRBJ1-6; CDR3aa: CASSSGRIYNSPLHF; CDR3nt: TGCGCCAGCAGCTCAGGGCGGATCTATAATTCACCCCTCCACTTT
v_gene: TRBV6-1; d_gene: NA; abundance: few; j_gene: TRBJ2-5; CDR3aa: CAPSRKTQYF; CDR3nt: TGTGCCCCATCGCGGAAGACCCAGTACTTC
v_gene: TRBV6-5; d_gene: NA; abundance: few; j_gene: TRBJ1-2; CDR3aa: CASRGLGYTF; CDR3nt: TGTGCCAGCAGAGGGCTCGGCTACACCTTC
v_gene: TRBV6-1; d_gene: TRBD1; abundance: few; j_gene: TRBJ2-2; CDR3aa: CASSEPTGYPGELFF; CDR3nt: TGTGCCAGCAGTGAACCGACAGGGTATCCCGGGGAGCTGTTTTTT
v_gene: TRBV7-3; d_gene: NA; abundance: NA; j_gene: TRBJ2-3; CDR3aa: CASSLTLMDAPDTQYF; CDR3nt: TGTGCCAGCAGCTTAACGTTAATGGACGCCCCAGATACGCAGTATTTT
v_gene: TRBV27; d_gene: TRBD1; abundance: NA; j_gene: TRBJ1-5; CDR3aa: CASARQGLNQPQHF; CDR3nt: TGTGCCAGCGCAAGACAGGGGTTAAATCAGCCCCAGCATTTT
v_gene: TRBV20-1; d_gene: NA; abundance: few; j_gene: TRBJ2-7; CDR3aa: CSARDLMDTVYEQYF; CDR3nt: TGCAGTGCTAGAGATCTTATGGACACAGTCTACGAGCAGTACTTC
v_gene: TRBV24-1; d_gene: TRBD1; abundance: few; j_gene: TRBJ2-3; CDR3aa: CATSDPGQWDTDTQYF; CDR3nt: TGTGCCACCAGTGATCCGGGACAGTGGGACACAGATACGCAGTATTTT
v_gene: TRBV7-8; d_gene: NA; abundance: few; j_gene: TRBJ1-5; CDR3aa: CASSLAQGSQPQHF; CDR3nt: TGTGCCAGCAGCTTAGCCCAGGGGAGCCAGCCCCAGCATTTT
v_gene: TRBV4-1; d_gene: TRBD1; abundance: NA; j_gene: TRBJ1-1; CDR3aa: CASSQADRGTEAFF; CDR3nt: TGCGCCAGCAGCCAGGCTGACAGGGGTACTGAAGCTTTCTTT
v_gene: TRBV2; d_gene: TRBD1; abundance: few; j_gene: TRBJ2-4; CDR3aa: CASSDHRGVAKNIQYF; CDR3nt: TGTGCCAGCAGTGACCACAGGGGGGTAGCCAAAAACATTCAGTACTTC
v_gene: TRBV6-2/TRBV6-3; d_gene: NA; abundance: NA; j_gene: TRBJ1-2; CDR3aa: CASRQGRHYGYTF; CDR3nt: TGTGCCAGCAGACAGGGTCGGCACTATGGCTACACCTTC
v_gene: TRBV6-2/TRBV6-3; d_gene: NA; abundance: few; j_gene: TRBJ1-2; CDR3aa: CASSYSNGYTF; CDR3nt: TGTGCCAGCAGTTACTCGAATGGCTACACCTTC
v_gene: TRBV4-1; d_gene: NA; abundance: NA; j_gene: TRBJ1-2; CDR3aa: CASSPYGQTRDYGYTF; CDR3nt: TGCGCCAGCAGCCCATACGGCCAAACCAGGGACTATGGCTACACCTTC
v_gene: TRBV7-2; d_gene: NA; abundance: many; j_gene: TRBJ2-7; CDR3aa: CASSLRSDSISYEQYF; CDR3nt: TGTGCCAGCAGCTTAAGGTCCGACAGTATCTCCTACGAGCAGTACTTC
v_gene: TRBV6-5; d_gene: TRBD1; abundance: few; j_gene: TRBJ1-1; CDR3aa: CASSWRTGLTEAFF; CDR3nt: TGTGCCAGCAGTTGGCGGACAGGTCTCACTGAAGCTTTCTTT
v_gene: TRBV7-6; d_gene: TRBD2; abundance: NA; j_gene: TRBJ2-1; CDR3aa: CASSRSTGGSYNEQFF; CDR3nt: TGTGCCAGCAGCAGGAGTACCGGGGGGTCCTACAATGAGCAGTTCTTC
v_gene: TRBV7-2; d_gene: NA; abundance: NA; j_gene: TRBJ2-5; CDR3aa: CASSLVSAAGWETQYF; CDR3nt: TGTGCCAGCAGCTTAGTTTCGGCGGCTGGATGGGAGACCCAGTACTTC
v_gene: TRBV19; d_gene: NA; abundance: NA; j_gene: TRBJ2-7; CDR3aa: CASSVLQGPYEQYF; CDR3nt: TGTGCCAGTAGTGTCTTACAGGGACCCTACGAGCAGTACTTC
v_gene: TRBV7-8; d_gene: NA; abundance: many; j_gene: TRBJ2-3; CDR3aa: CASSPHFGGHHLIESFFGGNTQYF; CDR3nt: TGTGCCAGCAGCCCCCATTTCGGGGGCCACCACCTCATAGAAAGTTTTTTCGGGGGAAATACGCAGTATTTT
v_gene: TRBV7-9; d_gene: TRBD1; abundance: NA; j_gene: TRBJ2-3; CDR3aa: CASSSYRDRGTDTQYF; CDR3nt: TGTGCCAGCAGCTCTTATCGGGACAGGGGGACAGATACGCAGTATTTT
v_gene: TRBV12-3/TRBV12-4; d_gene: TRBD2; abundance: few; j_gene: TRBJ2-5; CDR3aa: CASSTRLAGETQYF; CDR3nt: TGTGCCAGCAGCACCCGACTAGCGGGGGAGACCCAGTACTTC
v_gene: TRBV24-1; d_gene: NA; abundance: few; j_gene: TRBJ2-1; CDR3aa: CATATSYNEQFF; CDR3nt: TGTGCCACCGCGACTTCCTACAATGAGCAGTTCTTC
v_gene: TRBV6-2/TRBV6-3; d_gene: NA; abundance: NA; j_gene: TRBJ1-5; CDR3aa: CASSVGGAGARSNQPQHF; CDR3nt: TGTGCCAGCAGTGTGGGGGGCGCAGGTGCTCGTAGCAATCAGCCCCAGCATTTT